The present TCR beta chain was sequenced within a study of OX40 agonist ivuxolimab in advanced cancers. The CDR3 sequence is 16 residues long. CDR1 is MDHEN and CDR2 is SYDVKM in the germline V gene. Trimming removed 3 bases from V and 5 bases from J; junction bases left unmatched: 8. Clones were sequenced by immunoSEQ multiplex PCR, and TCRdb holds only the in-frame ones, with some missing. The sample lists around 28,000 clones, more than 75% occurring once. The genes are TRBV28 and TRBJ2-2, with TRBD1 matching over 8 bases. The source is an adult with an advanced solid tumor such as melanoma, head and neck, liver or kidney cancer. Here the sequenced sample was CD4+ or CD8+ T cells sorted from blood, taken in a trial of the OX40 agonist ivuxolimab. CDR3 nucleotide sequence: TGTGCCAGCAGTTTTCTCCCAGGGGGCGTAACCGGGGAGCTGTTTTTT. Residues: CASSFLPGGVTGELFF. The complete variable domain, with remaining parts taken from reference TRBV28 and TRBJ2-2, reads DVKVTQSSRYLVKRTGEKVFLECVQDMDHENMFWYRQDPGLGLRLIYFSYDVKMKEKGDIPEGYSVSREKKERFSLILESASTNQTSMYLCASSFLPGGVTGELFFGEGSRLTVL.